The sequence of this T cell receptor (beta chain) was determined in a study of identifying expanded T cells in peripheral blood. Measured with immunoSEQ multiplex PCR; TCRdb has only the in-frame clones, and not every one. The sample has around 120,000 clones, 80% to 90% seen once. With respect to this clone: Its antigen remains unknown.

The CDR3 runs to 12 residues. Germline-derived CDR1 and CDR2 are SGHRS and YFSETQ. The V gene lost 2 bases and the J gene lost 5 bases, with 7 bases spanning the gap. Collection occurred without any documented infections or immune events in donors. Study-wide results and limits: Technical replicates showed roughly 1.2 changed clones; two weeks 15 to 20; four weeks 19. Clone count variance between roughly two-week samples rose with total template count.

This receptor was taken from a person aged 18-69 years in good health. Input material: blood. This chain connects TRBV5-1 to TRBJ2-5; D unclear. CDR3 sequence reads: CASSFGDETQYF. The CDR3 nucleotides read TGCGCCAGCAGCTTCGGTGATGAGACCCAGTACTTC.